This TCR beta chain was sequenced in a study of shared clonotypes between healthy human individuals. Germline V gene data show CDR1 as SNHLY and CDR2 as FYNNEI. The CDR3 consists of 15 residues. The V and J ends lost 5 bases and 5 bases, in that order; junction bases with no gene match: 4. Sequenced by immunoSEQ multiplex PCR; TCRdb stores in-frame clones only, minus some. The sample has 600,000 or so clones, about 98% seen once. Selected positively for CCR7 and CD45RO-negative, naive CD8 cells excluded terminally differentiated effector memory CD45RA+ cells. Sequencing was carried out using naive CD8+ T cells sorted from blood. The sequence was obtained from a man aged 25 to 45 in good health. This chain joins TRBV2 and TRBJ2-5; 14 bases fit TRBD2. CDR3 sequence (DNA): TGTGCCAGCAGTCAGACTAGCGGGAGGGTCGAGACCCAGTACTTC. It translates to CASSQTSGRVETQYF.